Listed below are T cell receptor beta chains from one sample, sequenced in a study of T cell responses to AZD1222 COVID-19 vaccine. Sequencing was performed with immunoSEQ multiplex PCR; in TCRdb, only in-frame clones are kept and a portion is missing. The sample lists fewer than 130,000 clones; about 95% were seen once. Material: peripheral blood, obtained 28 days after the second AZD1222 dose. The receptors originated from an adult who received the AZD1222 COVID-19 vaccine. Both conserved end residues are part of each CDR3. Fields, in order: D gene, J gene, V gene, CDR3 protein, CDR3 DNA. D genes are given only for firm matches.

NA TRBJ1-4 TRBV4-1 CASSQEVQTLGSKLFF TGCGCCAGCAGCCAAGAGGTGCAGACCTTAGGTTCAAAACTGTTTTTT
TRBD1 TRBJ2-7 TRBV18 CASSFPTGGTGEQYF TGTGCCAGTTCCTTTCCCACTGGGGGGACAGGCGAGCAGTACTTC
NA TRBJ1-6 TRBV11-2 CASSGGLRERGGSPLHF TGTGCCAGCAGCGGGGGCTTGAGGGAGAGGGGAGGTTCACCCCTCCACTTT
NA TRBJ1-5 TRBV2 CASRRGGGNQPQHF TGTGCCAGCAGGCGGGGGGGTGGCAATCAGCCCCAGCATTTT
NA TRBJ1-2 TRBV29-1 CSTNNIDGYTF TGCAGCACTAACAACATTGATGGCTACACCTTC
NA TRBJ1-4 TRBV12-3/TRBV12-4 CASSITGYEKLFF TGTGCCAGCAGTATTACAGGGTACGAAAAACTGTTTTTT
NA TRBJ1-2 TRBV3-1/TRBV3-2 CASSQDLGGGYTF TGTGCCAGCAGCCAAGATCTTGGAGGCGGCTACACCTTC
NA TRBJ2-7 TRBV24-1 CAPSGYEQYF TGTGCCCCCTCTGGGTACGAGCAGTACTTC
NA TRBJ2-3 TRBV11-2 CASSLAADTQYF TGTGCCAGCAGCTTAGCGGCAGATACGCAGTATTTT
TRBD1 TRBJ1-1 TRBV18 CASSPRQGANTEAFF TGTGCCAGCTCACCACGGCAGGGGGCGAACACTGAAGCTTTCTTT
NA TRBJ2-3 TRBV5-4 CASRSDRRELDTQYF TGTGCCAGCAGATCCGACAGGAGGGAGTTGGATACGCAGTATTTT
TRBD1 TRBJ2-7 TRBV5-1 CASSLGQGEQYF TGCGCCAGCAGCTTAGGACAGGGCGAGCAGTACTTC